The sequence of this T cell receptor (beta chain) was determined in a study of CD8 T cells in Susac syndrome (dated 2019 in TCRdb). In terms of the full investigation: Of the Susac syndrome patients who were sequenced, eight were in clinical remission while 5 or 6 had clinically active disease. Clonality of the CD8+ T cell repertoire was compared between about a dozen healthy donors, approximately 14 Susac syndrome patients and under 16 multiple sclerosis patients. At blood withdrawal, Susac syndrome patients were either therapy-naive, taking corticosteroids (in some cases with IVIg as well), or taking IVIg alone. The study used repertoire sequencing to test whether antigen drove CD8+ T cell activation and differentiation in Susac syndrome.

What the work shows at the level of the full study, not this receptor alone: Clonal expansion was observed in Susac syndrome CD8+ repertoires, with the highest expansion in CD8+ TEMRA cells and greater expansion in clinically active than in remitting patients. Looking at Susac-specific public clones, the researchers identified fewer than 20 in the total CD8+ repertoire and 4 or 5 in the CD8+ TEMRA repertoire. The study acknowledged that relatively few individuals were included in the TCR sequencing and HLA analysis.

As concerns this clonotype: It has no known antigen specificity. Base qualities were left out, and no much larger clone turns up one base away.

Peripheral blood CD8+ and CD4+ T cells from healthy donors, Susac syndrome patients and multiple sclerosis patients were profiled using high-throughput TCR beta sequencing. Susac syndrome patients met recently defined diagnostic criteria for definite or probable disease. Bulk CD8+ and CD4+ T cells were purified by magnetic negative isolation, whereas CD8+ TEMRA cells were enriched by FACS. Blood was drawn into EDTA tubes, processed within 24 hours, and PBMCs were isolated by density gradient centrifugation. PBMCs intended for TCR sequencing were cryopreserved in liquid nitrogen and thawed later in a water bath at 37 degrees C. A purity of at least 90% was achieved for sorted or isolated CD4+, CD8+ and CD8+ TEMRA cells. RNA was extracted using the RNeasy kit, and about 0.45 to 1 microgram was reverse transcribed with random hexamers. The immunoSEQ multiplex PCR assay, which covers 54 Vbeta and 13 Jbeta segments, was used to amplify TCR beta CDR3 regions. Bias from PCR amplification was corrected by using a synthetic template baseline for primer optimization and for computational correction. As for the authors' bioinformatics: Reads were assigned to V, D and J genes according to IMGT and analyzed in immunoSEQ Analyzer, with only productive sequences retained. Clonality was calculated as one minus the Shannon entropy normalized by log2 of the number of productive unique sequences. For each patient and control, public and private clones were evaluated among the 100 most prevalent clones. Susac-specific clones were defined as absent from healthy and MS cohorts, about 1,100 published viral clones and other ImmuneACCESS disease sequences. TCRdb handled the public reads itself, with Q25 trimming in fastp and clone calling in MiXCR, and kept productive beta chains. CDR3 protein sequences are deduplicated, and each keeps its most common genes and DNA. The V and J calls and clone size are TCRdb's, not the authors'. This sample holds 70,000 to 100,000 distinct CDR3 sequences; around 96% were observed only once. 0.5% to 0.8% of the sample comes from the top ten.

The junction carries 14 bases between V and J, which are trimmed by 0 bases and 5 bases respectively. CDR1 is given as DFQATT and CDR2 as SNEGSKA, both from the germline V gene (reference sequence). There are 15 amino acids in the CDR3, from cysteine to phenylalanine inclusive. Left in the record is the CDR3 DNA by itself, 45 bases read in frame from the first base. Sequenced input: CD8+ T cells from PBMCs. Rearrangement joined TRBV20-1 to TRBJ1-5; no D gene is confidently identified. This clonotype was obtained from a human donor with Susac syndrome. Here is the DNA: TGCAGTGCTAGAGAAAATGCGGCGTCGGATCAGCCCCAGCATTTT. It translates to CSARENAASDQPQHF.